Listed below are T cell receptor beta chains from one sample, sequenced in a study of CD8+ T cells in alopecia areata. The data were produced by immunoSEQ multiplex PCR, yet TCRdb's version contains in-frame clones alone and is incomplete. This sample has 150,000 to 200,000 clones, with about 60% found just once. Material for sequencing was CD4+ T cells sorted from blood. The receptors were gathered from a human donor in good health. Each CDR3 is given with its conserved first and last residue. Each record gives: D gene, clone size, J gene, V gene, CDR3 DNA, CDR3 protein. The D gene is left open where the match is weak. Size tells how often a clone was seen (once, few, many) or the class of an expanded clone, and some rows leave it out.

>.|.|TRBJ1-4|TRBV4-1
TGCGCCAGCAGCCGAGTCGTTCTGGGGCCAGTTGAAAAACTGTTTTTT
CASSRVVLGPVEKLFF
>.|.|TRBJ1-1|TRBV25-1
TGTGCCAGCAGCCGGAGGGAGGGGGCTGAAGCTTTCTTT
CASSRREGAEAFF
>.|.|TRBJ2-6|TRBV9
TGTGCCAGCAGCGTAGCCCCTCCTGGGGCCAACGTCCTGACTTTC
CASSVAPPGANVLTF
>.|few|TRBJ1-1|TRBV27
TGTGCCAGCAGCAGGGTATGGGACACTGAAGCTTTCTTT
CASSRVWDTEAFF
>.|few|TRBJ2-7|TRBV28
TGTGCCAGCGGGTCTTACGAGCAGTACTTC
CASGSYEQYF
>.|once|TRBJ2-5|TRBV30
TGTGCCTGGAGTGTAACGGGCTGGGAGACCCAGTACTTC
CAWSVTGWETQYF
>TRBD2|.|TRBJ2-3|TRBV23-1
TGCGCCAGCAGGAACCTAGCGGAGGTCACAGATACGCAGTATTTT
CASRNLAEVTDTQYF
>TRBD2|.|TRBJ2-3|TRBV19
TGTGCCAGTAGTATGTCTAGCGGGAGTTCCACAGATACGCAGTATTTT
CASSMSSGSSTDTQYF
>.|.|TRBJ1-2|TRBV5-4
TGTGCCAGCAGCATACTAGGGTCGGAGCTCAGCACCTTC
CASSILGSELSTF
>TRBD2|few|TRBJ2-1|TRBV7-9
TGTGCCAGCAGCCAGCCGGGACTAGCCAATGAGCAGTTCTTC
CASSQPGLANEQFF
>.|.|TRBJ2-3|TRBV29-1
TGCAGCGCGTGCCCCCGGGGCCCCACAGATACGCAGTATTTT
CSACPRGPTDTQYF
>.|.|TRBJ2-2|TRBV10-3
TGTGCCATCAGACAGGCCGGGGAGCTGTTTTTT
CAIRQAGELFF
>.|.|TRBJ2-3|TRBV29-1
TGCAGCGTTGAGTTAGGCACAGATACGCAGTATTTT
CSVELGTDTQYF
>.|few|TRBJ2-1|TRBV28
TGTGCCAGCAGCCCCCCGGTAGGTGAGCAGTTCTTC
CASSPPVGEQFF
>.|.|TRBJ1-1|TRBV29-1
TGCAGCGGAGAACAGTCCATGAACACTGAAGCTTTCTTT
CSGEQSMNTEAFF